This T cell receptor beta chain was identified during a study of follicular helper T cells after annual influenza vaccination. As for this clone: What it recognizes is unknown.

Sequencing was performed with immunoSEQ multiplex PCR; in TCRdb, only in-frame clones are kept and a portion is missing. In the table there are 3,900 or so clones, about four fifths of which are singletons. The CDR3 has 11 residues. The ends were cut back, 5 bases at V and 11 bases at J, with 12 bases in the middle. The germline CDR1 and CDR2 sequences are SGHAT and FQNNGV. Indicated time point: 2014-2015 season, 7 days after vaccination. Donors with HIV/AIDS, active malignancy, immunomodulators or active illness were excluded. Each time point used roughly 35 to 110 mL of blood. General observations from the study: The much larger non-cTfh compartments may have been undersampled. Successive annual vaccinations recalled a recurrent oligoclonal ICOS+CD38+ cTfh response with influenza-specific clonotypes.

This sequence was found in an adult who received the influenza vaccine. This chain joins TRBV11-2 and TRBJ1-1; D is undetermined. Sequencing used CXCR5- memory CD4+ T cells sorted from blood, obtained 7 days after influenza vaccination. In DNA form, the CDR3 reads TGTGCCAGCAGCCGAGGACTCTGGGCTTTCTTT. As protein: CASSRGLWAFF.